A single sample gave rise to the 8 T cell receptor beta chains below, sequenced in a study of technical replicates of blood from a handful of donors. Clones were sequenced by immunoSEQ multiplex PCR, and TCRdb holds only the in-frame ones, with some missing. Of over 70,000 clones listed, approximately 97% are singletons. Specimen: T cells isolated from PBMCs. The receptors come from a human donor in good health.

The chain joins TRBV19 to TRBJ1-2; perhaps TRBD1 as D (6 bases). The CDR3 extends over 15 amino acids. Germline assignment: CDR1 LNHDA and CDR2 SQIVND (reference sequence). V was pared by 3 bases and J by 2 bases, with 13 bases between. The chain's CDR3 is CASSIWGGHNYGYTF. For the CDR3, the DNA is TGTGCCAGTAGTATTTGGGGGGGACACAACTATGGCTACACCTTC. Full variable domain (rest looked up from reference TRBV19 and TRBJ1-2): DGGITQSPKYLFRKEGQNVTLSCEQNLNHDAMYWYRQDPGQGLRLIYYSQIVNDFQKGDIAEGYSVSREKKESFPLTVTSAQKNPTAFYLCASSIWGGHNYGYTFGSGTRLTVV.

The CDR3 DNA is TGCGCCAGCAGCTTGGAGGTTGGGGGGTTTAATGAAAAACTGTTTTTT. Translation gives CASSLEVGGFNEKLFF. The chain is built from TRBV5-1 and TRBJ1-4; D perhaps matches TRBD1 (5 bases). Looked up from germline, CDR1 is SGHRS and CDR2 is YFSETQ. Trimming pared 0 bases from V and 4 bases from J, leaving 13 bases between. The CDR3 is 16 residues long. The variable domain in full, with the rest retrieved from reference TRBV5-1 and TRBJ1-4, is KAGVTQTPRYLIKTRGQQVTLSCSPISGHRSVSWYQQTPGQGLQFLFEYFSETQRNKGNFPGRFSGRQFSNSRSEMNVSTLELGDSALYLCASSLEVGGFNEKLFFGSGTQLSVL.

V gene TRBV4-2 combines with J gene TRBJ2-3; tentative D call: TRBD2 (6 bases). The germline V gene encodes CDR1 LGHNA and CDR2 YNFKEQ. The length of the CDR3 is 17 residues. With 1 base removed from V and 0 bases from J, the gap between germline ends came to 14 bases. The CDR3 reads CASSQVRLAISTDTQYF. The DNA of the CDR3 is TGTGCCAGCAGCCAAGTTCGGCTAGCGATAAGCACAGATACGCAGTATTTT.

The V call is TRBV4-1, the J call TRBJ1-2; 8 bases map to TRBD1. Losses at the gene ends were 1 base for V and 4 bases for J; bases not matched to a gene: 5. The CDR3 extends over 15 amino acids. Per germline, CDR1 MGHRA and CDR2 YSYEKL. CDR3 amino acids: CASSQGQGSSYGYTF. CDR3 sequence (DNA): TGCGCCAGCAGCCAAGGACAGGGGAGTAGCTATGGCTACACCTTC.

This clone was observed once. V and J are TRBV4-1 and TRBJ1-1, with a tentative D call TRBD1 (5 bases). The CDR3 runs to 14 residues. V was trimmed by 0 bases and J by 5 bases, leaving 10 bases between them. Germline assignment: CDR1 MGHRA and CDR2 YSYEKL. The CDR3 protein is CASSQEGQATEAFF. The CDR3 DNA follows: TGCGCCAGCAGCCAAGAAGGACAAGCAACTGAAGCTTTCTTT.

This rearrangement joins TRBV25-1 to TRBJ1-1; TRBD1 matches 10 bases. Germline V CDR1 and CDR2: MGHDK, SYGVNS. This CDR3 is built from 14 residues. J gave up 3 bases and V 6 bases, and 4 bases lay outside the gene matches. CDR3 sequence: CASRGDRGDTEAFF. As DNA, the CDR3 is TGTGCCAGCAGGGGGGACAGGGGCGACACTGAAGCTTTCTTT. The full variable domain, rest sourced from reference TRBV25-1 and TRBJ1-1, is EADIYQTPRYLVIGTGKKITLECSQTMGHDKMYWYQQDPGMELHLIHYSYGVNSTEKGDLSSESTVSRIRTEHFPLTLESARPSHTSQYLCASRGDRGDTEAFFGQGTRLTVV.

V and J are TRBV19 and TRBJ1-5; tentatively, D is TRBD1 (5 bases). Germline values: CDR1 LNHDA, CDR2 SQIVND (reference sequence). This CDR3 spans 18 amino acids. V shed 7 bases and J shed 0 bases, with 22 bases lying between them. The CDR3 here is CASTRQITRINSNQPQHF. DNA of the CDR3: TGTGCCAGTACCAGACAGATAACACGTATTAATAGCAATCAGCCCCAGCATTTT.

The genes are TRBV5-1 and TRBJ2-7; 9 bases agree with TRBD2. The CDR3 has 14 residues. J gave up 5 bases and V 2 bases, and 5 bases lay outside the gene matches. Germline values: CDR1 SGHRS, CDR2 YFSETQ. The CDR3 here is CASSFWRGGDEQYF. The CDR3 nucleotides are TGCGCCAGCAGCTTTTGGCGGGGGGGGGACGAGCAGTACTTC.